Included here is one T cell receptor beta chain sequence, with context. The target antigen is unknown. The data were taken from a study of cytomegalovirus exposure and HLA in healthy donors. Turning to the study itself: Earlier findings included more than 95 million unique TCR beta sequences obtained from 150 million to 200 million T cells.

V shed 5 bases, J shed 12 bases, and the junction held 8 bases outside the gene matches. Per the germline V gene, CDR1 is LGHNA and CDR2 is YNFKEQ. The CDR3 runs 14 residues. Vbeta (60) and Jbeta (13) primers were used in the PCR. Sequencing was performed with immunoSEQ multiplex PCR; in TCRdb, only in-frame clones are kept and a portion is missing. The data contain around 130,000 clones, 81% of them singletons. Study results and caveats: Accurate prediction of HLA-A and HLA-B alleles (for most subjects) was reportedly achieved from TCR beta sequences. Exclusion applied to some V segments, including TRBV6-2 and TRBV6-3, as they were indistinguishable. As a later analysis revealed, most CMV-associated TCR beta chains appeared HLA-restricted.

The sample consisted of PBMCs. This clonotype originated in a man in his forties or fifties in good health and CMV-seronegative. The J gene is TRBJ2-1, the V gene TRBV4-2; 12 positions agree with TRBD2. The CDR3 is CASSSLTSGSWQFF. The CDR3 nucleotides read TGTGCCAGCAGCTCCCTGACTAGCGGGAGTTGGCAGTTCTTC.